The clone carrying this T cell receptor (beta chain) has only a few counts. Its antigen is currently unknown. This specimen belongs to a study of T cell repertoires in cytomegalovirus infection. Across the study: From public TCR beta signatures came an indication of both CMV infection and matching HLA type.

V lost 2 bases to trimming and J lost 5 bases, with 12 bases between them. Germline V CDR1 and CDR2: SGHVS, FQNEAQ. The CDR3 has 14 amino acids. TCRdb fed the reads into MiXCR, producing one record per CDR3 protein. The data contain about 52,000 distinct CDR3 sequences, over 15% of them singletons. Overall study findings and caveats: The study identified carriers of CMV plus the relevant HLA from cumulative public TCR beta family frequency. The ex vivo response was dominated by HLA-C-restricted CMV-specific TCR beta clonotypes.

The receptor was isolated from a human donor in good health (CMV status not recorded). Some clones in this sample may be carry-over from other donors' samples. This chain joins TRBV7-8 and TRBJ1-2; D is perhaps TRBD1 (5 bases). The material sequenced was CD8+ T cells from cultured PBMCs, taken from culture after CMV antigen stimulation. CDR3 sequence (DNA): TGTGCCAGCAGCTTATCGCTGGGACTATATGGCTACACCTTC. It specifies CASSLSLGLYGYTF.